This entry lists 20 T cell receptor beta chains sequenced from one sample in a study of blood T cell repertoires in COVID-19 (dated by TCRdb to 2020 to 2021). The library was obtained by the immunoSEQ multiplex PCR assay. TCRdb took this table from immuneACCESS and kept in-frame rearrangements with V and J called. Such tables lack part of the clones; where checked against another copy, unresolved V genes explain under half of the gap, and the rest is unexplained. The sample records 150,000 to 180,000 clones, over 70% of which are singletons. The ten most abundant clones make up roughly 0.58% of the sample. Sequences were obtained from peripheral blood. The receptor source for this set is a man in his 60s with acute or convalescent COVID-19.

This rearrangement joins TRBV7-3 to TRBJ1-5, with a weak D call TRBD1 (5 bases). CDR1 and CDR2 from the germline V gene are SGHTA and FQGTGA. Trimming removed 7 bases at V and 4 bases at J, with 23 bases between. The CDR3 sequence is 17 residues long. CDR3 nucleotide sequence: TGTGCCAGCATTCAACCCAAAACACGGGGGGGAAATCAGCCCCAGCATTTT. The encoded protein is CASIQPKTRGGNQPQHF.

This chain joins TRBV10-3 and TRBJ1-5; weak D call: TRBD1 (5 bases). Germline CDR1 reads ENHRY; CDR2 reads SYGVKD. V lost 10 bases, J lost 0 bases, and 16 bases lay in between. The CDR3 has 15 amino acids. CDR3 sequence: CATRLRGDSNQPQHF. CDR3 sequence (DNA): TGTGCCACAAGGTTGCGGGGGGATAGCAATCAGCCCCAGCATTTT.

The chain combines TRBV4-2 with TRBJ2-3; 10 nucleotides line up with TRBD2. CDR3 length: 16 residues. With V trimmed by 1 base and J by 2 bases, 3 bases remained unmatched. CDR1 LGHNA and CDR2 YNFKEQ come from the germline V gene. The CDR3 DNA follows: TGTGCCAGCAGCCAAGGACTAGCGGGCCACACAGATACGCAGTATTTT. Protein product: CASSQGLAGHTDTQYF.

CDR3 region: CASSQEGTGPRGTEAFF. CDR3 coding DNA: TGTGCCAGCAGCCAAGAGGGGACAGGGCCTAGGGGCACTGAAGCTTTCTTT. This chain connects TRBV14 to TRBJ1-1, with 9 bases lining up with TRBD1. With V trimmed by 0 bases and J by 4 bases, 9 bases remained unmatched. CDR1 is SGHDN, CDR2 FVKESK, per germline. The CDR3 contains 17 residues.

The chain employs TRBV18 and TRBJ2-3; 7 bases match TRBD1. Germline V gene sequence: CDR1 KGHSH, CDR2 LQKENI. Trimming took 5 bases from V and 6 from J; bases not matched to a gene: 8. The CDR3 spans 14 residues. CDR3 in amino acids: CASSATGVTDTQYF. In DNA, the CDR3 is TGTGCCAGCTCAGCTACAGGGGTCACGGATACGCAGTATTTT.

V usage is TRBV3-1 (or the pseudogene TRBV3-2) and J usage is TRBJ1-2, with D unresolved. Germline CDR1 is LGHDT and CDR2 is YNNKEL (reference sequence). V lost 5 bases to trimming and J lost 4 bases, with 5 bases between them. This CDR3 contains 11 residues. This CDR3 is CASSNGYGYTF. DNA for the CDR3: TGTGCCAGCAGCAACGGCTATGGCTACACCTTC.

Comment on this clone: Mismatch with germline at one junction end may stem from a read error. The CDR3 DNA follows: TGCGCCAGCAGGTTGGCGGGAGGTAGCACAGATACGCAGTATTTT. It encodes CASRLAGGSTDTQYF. V gene TRBV5-1 combines with J gene TRBJ2-3, with TRBD2 matching 8 bases. Per the germline V gene, CDR1 is SGHRS and CDR2 is YFSETQ. The CDR3 extends over 15 amino acids. The full variable domain, with the rest looked up from reference TRBV5-1 and TRBJ2-3, is KAGVTQTPRYLIKTRGQQVTLSCSPISGHRSVSWYQQTPGQGLQFLFEYFSETQRNKGNFPGRFSGRQFSNSRSEMNVSTLELGDSALYLCASRLAGGSTDTQYFGPGTRLTVL.

The chain couples TRBV7-9 to TRBJ2-3, with 8 bases matching TRBD1. The J segment lost 2 bases and the V segment lost 6 bases, leaving 4 bases of the junction unmatched. This CDR3 has 14 residues. Germline V gene sequence: CDR1 SEHNR, CDR2 FQNEAQ (reference sequence). This chain's CDR3 is CASRKTGATDTQYF. Written as DNA, the CDR3 is TGTGCCAGCAGAAAGACAGGGGCCACAGATACGCAGTATTTT.

This chain joins TRBV20-1 and TRBJ1-4; no clear D. The CDR3 has 14 residues. V shed 3 bases and J shed 0 bases, with 8 bases lying between them. Looked up from germline, CDR1 is DFQATT and CDR2 is SNEGSKA (reference sequence). The CDR3 DNA follows: TGCAGTGCTAGTTTATTTACAACTAATGAAAAACTGTTTTTT. Translating it yields CSASLFTTNEKLFF.

The count of this clone is one. The chain couples TRBV3-1 (or the pseudogene TRBV3-2) to TRBJ1-1, with 7 positions matching TRBD1. J lost 4 bases, V lost 0 bases, and 8 bases had no gene match. The CDR3 runs to 16 residues. Germline lookup yields CDR1 LGHDT and CDR2 YNNKEL (reference sequence). The CDR3 loop reads CASSQDLQTGATEAFF. CDR3 nucleotide sequence: TGTGCCAGCAGCCAAGATCTCCAAACAGGGGCCACTGAAGCTTTCTTT.

The V and J genes are TRBV28 and TRBJ2-4, with a tentative D call TRBD2 (6 bases). Deletions cut 6 bases from V and 6 bases from J, with 15 bases between. CDR3 length equals 14 residues. The germline V gene encodes CDR1 MDHEN and CDR2 SYDVKM. The CDR3 sequence is CASRTPGRGNIQYF. The DNA for the CDR3 is TGTGCCAGCAGGACGCCTGGGCGGGGAAACATTCAGTACTTC. The whole variable domain, remainder taken from reference TRBV28 and TRBJ2-4, is DVKVTQSSRYLVKRTGEKVFLECVQDMDHENMFWYRQDPGLGLRLIYFSYDVKMKEKGDIPEGYSVSREKKERFSLILESASTNQTSMYLCASRTPGRGNIQYFGAGTRLSVL.

This clone is a singleton in its sample. V is TRBV7-6 and J is TRBJ2-1; TRBD2 matches at 8 bases. The ends lost 1 base at V and 4 bases at J; junction bases unmatched: 3. From germline, CDR1 is SGHVS and CDR2 FNYEAQ. The CDR3 is made up of 15 amino acids. Here the CDR3 DNA reads TGTGCCAGCAGCTTAGAACTAGCGGCGTACAATGAGCAGTTCTTC. Amino acids: CASSLELAAYNEQFF.

The chain employs TRBV19 and TRBJ1-1; no reliable D call. The germline V and J ends were trimmed by 7 bases and 1 base, with 4 bases remaining between them. The CDR3 has 11 amino acids. Germline-derived CDR1 and CDR2 are LNHDA and SQIVND (reference sequence). The CDR3 sequence is CASMRNTEAFF. The CDR3 DNA reads TGTGCCAGTATGCGGAACACTGAAGCTTTCTTT.

This chain joins TRBV3-1 (or the pseudogene TRBV3-2) and TRBJ2-7; 10 bases line up with TRBD2. Germline V gene data show CDR1 as LGHDT and CDR2 as YNNKEL (reference sequence). Trimming at V came to 1 base and at J to 7 bases, leaving 10 bases not matched to a gene. The CDR3 loop spans 16 amino acids. The CDR3 here is CASSQVWLAGVGEQYF. The CDR3, as DNA: TGTGCCAGCAGCCAAGTTTGGCTAGCGGGAGTGGGGGAGCAGTACTTC.

The V gene is TRBV4-1, the J gene TRBJ1-3; D gene ambiguous. CDR1 and CDR2 from the germline V gene are MGHRA and YSYEKL. This CDR3 has 16 residues. Trimming stripped 4 bases from V and 0 bases from J, with 13 bases between. CDR3 in DNA: TGCGCCAGCAGCCCAAAACGAGCTGCCTCTGGAAACACCATATATTTT. Protein: CASSPKRAASGNTIYF.

The rearrangement joins TRBV7-8 to TRBJ1-2, with 7 bases identical to TRBD1. Per germline, CDR1 SGHVS and CDR2 FQNEAQ. The CDR3 spans 14 residues. The trim removed 5 bases at V and 4 bases at J, leaving 7 bases unmatched. The CDR3: CASSLGTVGYGYTF. CDR3 in DNA: TGTGCCAGCAGCCTCGGGACAGTTGGCTATGGCTACACCTTC.

The chain has TRBV4-2 and TRBJ2-4; the match to TRBD2 covers 7 bases. V dropped 1 base and J dropped 4; count of bases not matched to a gene: 7. From germline, CDR1 is LGHNA and CDR2 YNFKEQ. The length of the CDR3 is 16 residues. In DNA, the CDR3 is TGTGCCAGCAGCCAAGGATCAGGCGGGGGAAAAAACATTCAGTACTTC. Its protein product is CASSQGSGGGKNIQYF.

This chain links TRBV27 with TRBJ2-3, with 12 bases identical to TRBD2. CDR1 is MNHEY and CDR2 is SMNVEV in the germline V gene (reference sequence). Losses at the gene ends were 2 bases for V and 6 bases for J; bases not matched to a gene: 3. The CDR3 length is 15 residues. CDR3 in DNA: TGTGCCAGCAGTTTAAGACTAGCGGGAGCGGATACGCAGTATTTT. It codes for CASSLRLAGADTQYF.

The rearrangement links TRBV4-2 to TRBJ2-7; TRBD1 aligns across 10 bases. The CDR3 is made up of 15 amino acids. The V and J ends lost 5 bases and 1 base, in that order; junction bases with no gene match: 5. Looked up from germline, CDR1 is LGHNA and CDR2 is YNFKEQ. The CDR3 loop reads CASSKWGQGSYEQYF. In nucleotides, the CDR3 is TGTGCCAGCAGCAAATGGGGACAGGGGTCCTACGAGCAGTACTTC.

This clone was picked up a small number of times. The rearrangement uses TRBV7-2 and TRBJ2-5, with 15 bases that match TRBD2. Germline V CDR1 and CDR2: SGHTA, FQGNSA. This CDR3 comprises 18 residues. V gave up 3 bases and J gave up 6 bases; unmatched junction bases: 11. The CDR3 reads CASSFGTSGRRLGKTQYF. CDR3 coding DNA: TGTGCCAGCAGCTTTGGGACTAGCGGGAGGAGGTTGGGGAAGACCCAGTACTTC.